A selection of T cell receptor beta chains follows, all from one sample in a study of T cell repertoires in cytomegalovirus infection. In TCRdb, the reads were re-called with MiXCR into one record per CDR3 protein. Seen here are a few hundred thousand distinct CDR3 sequences, approximately 15% observed once, and the top ten hold roughly half. What was sequenced was CD8+ T cells from PBMCs. These TCRs come from a human donor in good health (CMV status not recorded). Some clones in this sample may be carry-over from other donors' samples. Each CDR3 is given with its conserved first and last residue. Fields, in order: clone size, D gene, J gene, V gene, CDR3 protein, CDR3 DNA. The D gene is left open where the match is weak. Not every row has a clone size; where given, it reads once, few, many or a size class.

many | TRBD2 | TRBJ2-3 | TRBV29-1 | CSVDAGGQDTQYF | TGCAGCGTTGACGCGGGGGGGCAAGATACGCAGTATTTT
. | . | TRBJ2-1 | TRBV29-1 | CSVDGANKGAYNEQFF | TGCAGCGTTGATGGAGCGAATAAGGGGGCCTACAATGAGCAGTTCTTC
few | TRBD1 | TRBJ1-1 | TRBV27 | CASSYGQGGNTEAFF | TGTGCCAGCAGTTACGGACAGGGAGGGAACACTGAAGCTTTCTTT
. | . | TRBJ1-6 | TRBV4-1 | CASRGTESSYNSPLHF | TGCGCCAGCAGGGGGACGGAGAGCTCCTATAATTCACCCCTCCACTTT
few | . | TRBJ1-2 | TRBV7-9 | CASSLNSSPHGYTF | TGTGCCAGCAGCTTAAATTCGAGTCCGCATGGCTACACCTTC
many | TRBD1 | TRBJ1-2 | TRBV6-1 | CASSTTGGYGYTF | TGTGCCAGCAGTACCACAGGGGGCTATGGCTACACCTTC
many | TRBD1 | TRBJ2-5 | TRBV10-3 | CAISYRGRETQYF | TGTGCCATCAGTTACAGGGGGCGAGAGACCCAGTACTTC
few | . | TRBJ2-3 | TRBV10-2 | CASRGEVGDTQYF | TGCGCCAGCAGAGGGGAGGTCGGGGATACGCAGTATTTT
many | TRBD1 | TRBJ1-1 | TRBV28 | CASSLSVGTGSGTEAFF | TGTGCCAGCAGTTTATCGGTCGGGACAGGGTCGGGCACTGAAGCTTTCTTT
few | . | TRBJ2-3 | TRBV27 | CASSFYSLKSGDITDTQYF | TGTGCCAGCAGTTTTTATTCTTTAAAGAGCGGGGACATCACAGATACGCAGTATTTT
many | TRBD1 | TRBJ2-2 | TRBV11-2 | CASSVGQGYTGELFF | TGTGCCAGCAGCGTCGGACAGGGTTACACCGGGGAGCTGTTTTTT
few | . | TRBJ1-5 | TRBV12-3/TRBV12-4 | CASSPQISNQPQHF | TGTGCCAGCAGTCCACAGATTAGCAATCAGCCCCAGCATTTT
many | TRBD1 | TRBJ1-1 | TRBV20-1 | CSARDLDRGGNTEAFF | TGCAGTGCTAGAGATCTCGACAGGGGAGGGAACACTGAAGCTTTCTTT
many | . | TRBJ1-1 | TRBV6-2/TRBV6-3 | CASSSGVNTEAFF | TGTGCCAGCAGTTCAGGGGTAAACACTGAAGCTTTCTTT
. | . | TRBJ2-7 | TRBV29-1 | CSVEDQGATYEQYF | TGCAGCGTTGAAGACCAGGGTGCAACCTACGAGCAGTACTTC
few | TRBD2 | TRBJ2-2 | TRBV4-1 | CASSTSTSGENTGELFF | TGCGCCAGCAGCACAAGTACTAGCGGGGAGAACACCGGGGAGCTGTTTTTT
. | TRBD1 | TRBJ2-4 | TRBV5-6 | CASSLGQGAKNIQYF | TGTGCCAGCAGCTTGGGACAGGGTGCCAAAAACATTCAGTACTTC
many | TRBD1 | TRBJ1-3 | TRBV7-2 | CASSSIWGQGVGNTIYF | TGTGCCAGCAGCTCGATATGGGGACAGGGGGTCGGAAACACCATATATTTT
few | . | TRBJ1-2 | TRBV27 | CASSDPTGGYTF | TGTGCCAGCAGCGACCCCACGGGGGGCTACACCTTC
. | TRBD1 | TRBJ2-2 | TRBV28 | CASTLVGQGNTGELFF | TGTGCCAGCACCCTCGTGGGACAGGGGAATACCGGGGAGCTGTTTTTT
many | . | TRBJ2-5 | TRBV7-8 | CASSSLETQYF | TGTGCCAGCAGCTCTTTGGAGACCCAGTACTTC
many | . | TRBJ1-4 | TRBV7-2 | CASSTTGPSGEKLFF | TGTGCCAGCAGTACGACAGGCCCTTCGGGGGAAAAACTGTTTTTT
. | . | TRBJ2-1 | TRBV20-1 | CSARDLGGAEQFF | TGCAGTGCTAGAGATTTAGGGGGGGCTGAGCAGTTCTTC
. | TRBD1 | TRBJ1-6 | TRBV14 | CASSQHRGPAEPLHF | TGTGCCAGCAGCCAACACAGGGGGCCCGCCGAACCCCTCCACTTT
. | . | TRBJ1-1 | TRBV20-1 | CSAKNGGSLRGMNTEAFF | TGCAGTGCCAAAAACGGGGGCTCGTTGCGGGGGATGAACACTGAAGCTTTCTTT
. | . | TRBJ1-1 | TRBV7-9 | CASSLVRLEAFF | TGTGCCAGCAGCTTAGTTCGCCTGGAAGCTTTCTTT
few | . | TRBJ2-7 | TRBV12-3/TRBV12-4 | CASSNSSVPWYEQYF | TGTGCCAGCAGTAACTCGTCCGTCCCTTGGTACGAGCAGTACTTC
many | TRBD1 | TRBJ2-1 | TRBV6-4 | CASSPYGQGSSYNEQFF | TGTGCCAGCAGTCCGTACGGACAGGGGAGCTCCTACAATGAGCAGTTCTTC
. | TRBD2 | TRBJ2-1 | TRBV27 | CASGSGTSGASQQFF | TGTGCCAGCGGTTCTGGGACTAGCGGCGCTTCACAGCAGTTCTTC
many | TRBD2 | TRBJ2-7 | TRBV28 | CASSPSSGTYEQYF | TGTGCCAGCAGTCCCTCAAGCGGGACCTACGAGCAGTACTTC
. | TRBD1 | TRBJ2-7 | TRBV29-1 | CSVASWTGGYEQYF | TGCAGCGTCGCCAGCTGGACAGGGGGTTATGAGCAGTACTTC
many | . | TRBJ2-7 | TRBV6-6 | CASSHPEGTYEQYF | TGTGCCAGCAGTCACCCCGAGGGGACCTACGAGCAGTACTTC
. | . | TRBJ1-1 | TRBV7-9 | CASSPPIGPMNTEAFF | TGTGCCAGCAGCCCACCCATCGGACCCATGAACACTGAAGCTTTCTTT
. | . | TRBJ1-2 | TRBV20-1 | CSARGAGGSSGGYTF | TGCAGTGCTAGAGGGGCCGGCGGGTCCTCGGGTGGCTACACCTTC
few | TRBD1 | TRBJ2-7 | TRBV29-1 | CSVVLTGSYEQYF | TGCAGCGTTGTGCTGACAGGGTCCTACGAGCAGTACTTC
. | . | TRBJ2-3 | TRBV29-1 | CSVGPVEQYF | TGCAGCGTTGGCCCTGTTGAGCAGTATTTT
. | . | TRBJ1-6 | TRBV6-5 | CASSSDGGHHNSPLHF | TGTGCCAGCAGTTCAGACGGAGGACACCATAATTCACCCCTCCACTTT
many | TRBD1 | TRBJ1-5 | TRBV5-5 | CASSLTGENTQPQHF | TGTGCCAGCAGCTTGACAGGGGAGAATACTCAGCCCCAGCATTTT
. | TRBD1 | TRBJ1-4 | TRBV5-1 | CASSLFQGDTGEKLFF | TGCGCCAGCAGCCTGTTCCAGGGGGATACGGGTGAAAAACTGTTTTTT
few | TRBD2 | TRBJ2-2 | TRBV7-2 | CASSLAAGGGFTGELFF | TGTGCCAGCAGCTTAGCGGCCGGGGGGGGGTTCACCGGGGAGCTGTTTTTT
many | . | TRBJ2-7 | TRBV7-8 | CASSKPGEPFSYEQYF | TGTGCCAGCAGCAAACCCGGGGAACCCTTCTCCTACGAGCAGTACTTC
. | . | TRBJ1-1 | TRBV2 | CASRSYQGSNTEAFF | TGTGCCAGCAGAAGCTACCAGGGTTCGAACACTGAAGCTTTCTTT
many | . | TRBJ1-2 | TRBV7-2 | CASSLDAGWGGSGYTF | TGTGCCAGCAGCTTGGACGCAGGCTGGGGAGGGTCTGGCTACACCTTC
few | . | TRBJ1-5 | TRBV2 | CASGPAGSNQPQHF | TGTGCCAGCGGACCTGCGGGTAGCAATCAGCCCCAGCATTTT
many | TRBD2 | TRBJ2-7 | TRBV7-8 | CASSADSGGDYEQYF | TGTGCCAGCAGCGCAGATAGCGGGGGGGACTACGAGCAGTACTTC
. | TRBD1 | TRBJ1-1 | TRBV6-5 | CASSAQGVYTEAFF | TGTGCCAGCAGTGCCCAGGGGGTATACACTGAAGCTTTCTTT
many | . | TRBJ2-4 | TRBV7-2 | CASSFPVAKNIQYF | TGTGCCAGCAGCTTCCCCGTAGCCAAAAACATTCAGTACTTC
many | TRBD1 | TRBJ1-3 | TRBV7-9 | CASSLAGTGSYSGNTIYF | TGTGCCAGCAGCTTAGCCGGGACAGGGTCCTACTCTGGAAACACCATATATTTT
. | . | TRBJ2-7 | TRBV12-3/TRBV12-4 | CASSGRGSRLTGYEQYF | TGTGCCAGCAGTGGCCGAGGCTCCCGCTTAACGGGGTACGAGCAGTACTTC
few | TRBD1 | TRBJ2-4 | TRBV7-6 | CASSLYGPGQGRLAKNIQYF | TGTGCCAGCAGCTTATATGGCCCGGGACAGGGGAGACTAGCCAAAAACATTCAGTACTTC
many | TRBD2 | TRBJ2-5 | TRBV12-3/TRBV12-4 | CASSAGTSGRETQYF | TGTGCCAGCAGTGCCGGGACTAGCGGGAGAGAGACCCAGTACTTC
few | . | TRBJ2-1 | TRBV28 | CASSFTAYNEQFF | TGTGCCAGCAGTTTTACAGCTTACAATGAGCAGTTCTTC
few | . | TRBJ1-5 | TRBV6-2/TRBV6-3 | CASRGYYMSNQPQHF | TGTGCCAGCAGAGGATATTATATGAGCAATCAGCCCCAGCATTTT
many | . | TRBJ2-1 | TRBV6-2/TRBV6-3 | CASSHATVYNEQFF | TGTGCCAGCAGTCACGCAACGGTGTACAATGAGCAGTTCTTC
many | TRBD1 | TRBJ2-7 | TRBV7-6 | CASSLRGQGNSYEQYF | TGTGCCAGCAGCTTAAGGGGACAGGGGAACTCCTACGAGCAGTACTTC
. | . | TRBJ2-7 | TRBV20-1 | CSASWESYEQYF | TGCAGTGCTAGTTGGGAGTCATACGAGCAGTACTTC
. | TRBD2 | TRBJ2-2 | TRBV4-1 | CASSQDRWASGGLSNTGELFF | TGCGCCAGCAGCCAAGATAGGTGGGCTAGCGGGGGCTTATCGAACACCGGGGAGCTGTTTTTT